This T cell receptor beta chain is from a study of regulatory T cells in long-lasting Graves disease. CDR3 regions were amplified by Arm-PCR using iRepertoire HTBI primers to build TCR beta libraries. TCRdb analysed the multiplex PCR reads with MiXCR anew, one entry per CDR3 protein. The repertoire has about 350,000 distinct CDR3 sequences, 15% to 20% of them found once; the top ten carry 20% to 25%. Study-wide findings and caveats: The small sample size may have reduced accuracy. Exclusively peripheral blood, rather than thyroid tissue, was studied. Favored gene segments in persistent disease were TRBV28, TRBJ1-2 and TRBJ2-5.

Trimming left V 6 bases short and J 3 bases short, with 9 bases between. The CDR3 covers 12 residues. The germline gives CDR1 MNHNS, CDR2 SASEGT. As to time point: newly diagnosed GD, antithyroid drugs for less than 3 months. The TCR library was prepared using RNA isolated from PBMCs. EDTA tubes received 9 to 10 milliliters of collected peripheral blood. This clonotype showed up many times. Its specificity is unknown. These data also formed part of another study, on T cells in Graves' hyperthyroidism and ophthalmopathy.

J is TRBJ2-7 and V is TRBV6-1; tentative D call: TRBD1 (6 bases). The material sequenced was peripheral blood mononuclear cells (PBMCs), taken at new diagnosis, from a patient treated with antithyroid drugs. This TCR came from a woman under 30 with Graves disease. This chain's CDR3 is CASSKDSYEQYF. CDR3 DNA: TGTGCCAGCAGCAAGGACAGCTACGAGCAGTACTTC.